One sample yielded the 15 T cell receptor beta chains listed below, sequenced in a study of CD8 T cells in ankylosing spondylitis (TCRdb year 2017). Receptors were amplified or captured by 5' RACE. Instrument used: Illumina HiSeq 2500. Using fastp at Q25 and MiXCR, TCRdb reprocessed the public reads and kept productive beta chains. Rows with one shared CDR3 protein collapse into an entry with the most common genes and DNA. The sample table shows about 200,000 distinct CDR3 sequences, and roughly 24% are seen once. Approximately 6.6% of the sample is held by the ten biggest clonotypes. Sequencing input: blood, either unsorted or a sorted T cell fraction (not recorded which). These receptors originate from a male donor with ankylosing spondylitis or in good health (not recorded which).

The CDR3 bases are TGCAGCGTCGACCCGGACAGGAAGGATGGCTACACCTTC. As protein: CSVDPDRKDGYTF. The chain couples TRBV29-1 to TRBJ1-2; TRBD1 agrees at 7 bases. The ends lost 6 bases at V and 6 bases at J; junction bases unmatched: 10. This CDR3 spans 13 amino acids. Germline CDR1 SQVTM, CDR2 ANQGSEA.

This clonotype was recorded at least ten times. This sequence joins TRBV5-1 and TRBJ1-3; D is perhaps TRBD1 (5 bases). The germline V gene has CDR1 SGHRS and CDR2 YFSETQ. Trimming pared 4 bases from V and 2 bases from J, leaving 10 bases between. The CDR3 sequence is 14 residues long. The CDR3 here is CASSGGNAGNTIYF. DNA of the CDR3: TGCGCCAGCAGCGGGGGAAACGCTGGAAACACCATATATTTT.

This clonotype was observed at least ten times. The rearrangement links TRBV5-5 to TRBJ2-1; 7 bases align to TRBD2. Looked up from germline, CDR1 is SGHKS and CDR2 is YYEKEE (reference sequence). The CDR3 totals 16 residues. The V segment lost 4 bases and the J segment 8 bases; nucleotides outside the gene matches: 15. The CDR3, as DNA: TGTGCCAGCAGCCCCCTATGGGCGGGAGTTGGGTATGAGCAGTTCTTC. It encodes CASSPLWAGVGYEQFF.

This clonotype was counted ten times or more. The chain is built from TRBV20-1 and TRBJ2-2; weak D call: TRBD1 (6 bases). V was pared by 6 bases and J by 5 bases, with 22 bases between. Germline loops: CDR1 DFQATT, CDR2 SNEGSKA (reference sequence). This CDR3 is built from 16 residues. The CDR3, as DNA: TGCAGTGCCCAGAATGACAGGTCGCGTCAGACCGGGGAGCTGTTTTTT. Translation: CSAQNDRSRQTGELFF.

In this sample, this clonotype turned up a few times. The chain uses TRBV28 and TRBJ2-3; 8 bases are a match to TRBD2. Germline CDR1 and CDR2: MDHEN and SYDVKM. CDR3 length equals 14 residues. The trim removed 6 bases at V and 4 bases at J, leaving 6 bases unmatched. CDR3 residues: CASSRAGGADTQYF. The DNA of the CDR3 is TGTGCCAGCAGCCGGGCGGGAGGCGCAGATACGCAGTATTTT.

This clonotype occurred many times. The chain carries TRBV12-3 or TRBV12-4 and TRBJ2-5; D unclear. The CDR3 consists of 14 residues. V lost 3 bases and J lost 0, with 8 bases in between. The CDR3 region is CASSFGRNQETQYF. The CDR3 bases are TGTGCCAGCAGTTTTGGCAGAAACCAAGAGACCCAGTACTTC.

This clonotype was counted many times. V usage is TRBV5-1 and J usage is TRBJ2-7; 11 nucleotides align to TRBD1. There are 15 residues in the CDR3. V lost 4 bases, J lost 2 bases, and 5 bases stayed unmatched. CDR1 is SGHRS and CDR2 is YFSETQ in the germline V gene. CDR3 amino acids: CASSDRTGGPYEQYF. The CDR3 DNA reads as TGCGCCAGCAGCGACCGGACAGGGGGCCCCTACGAGCAGTACTTC.

The chain is built from TRBV9 and TRBJ2-5; 9 bases match TRBD1. Per the germline V gene, CDR1 is SGDLS and CDR2 is YYNGEE. With 4 bases clipped from V and 5 bases from J, the junction kept 9 bases outside the gene matches. This CDR3 spans 15 amino acids. For the CDR3, the DNA is TGTGCCAGCAGCCCAGTGGGGACAGGGCTCGAGACCCAGTACTTC. This gives the protein CASSPVGTGLETQYF.

The chain links TRBV20-1 to TRBJ2-5, with 12 bases identical to TRBD1. The CDR3 runs 15 residues. The V and J ends lost 5 bases and 4 bases, in that order; junction bases with no gene match: 8. CDR1 and CDR2 (germline): DFQATT, SNEGSKA (reference sequence). CDR3 nucleotide sequence: TGCAGTGCTGAGGCCGGGACAGGGGGCAGAGAGACCCAGTACTTC. Translating gives CSAEAGTGGRETQYF.

This clonotype was recorded at least ten times. The chain recombines TRBV9 with TRBJ1-1, with D maybe TRBD1 (6 bases). The CDR3 sequence is 15 residues long. Germline CDR1 reads SGDLS; CDR2 reads YYNGEE. With 3 bases removed from V and 4 bases from J, the gap between germline ends came to 16 bases. CDR3 protein: CASSARFGGATEAFF. The DNA of the CDR3 is TGTGCCAGCAGCGCCCGCTTTGGGGGGGCCACTGAAGCTTTCTTT.

This clonotype appeared a few times. The chain is built from TRBV18 and TRBJ2-5; D perhaps matches TRBD2 (6 bases). V gave up 6 bases and J gave up 0 bases, with 14 bases separating them. Germline CDR1 and CDR2: KGHSH and LQKENI. The CDR3 is 15 amino acids. In nucleotides, the CDR3 is TGTGCCAGCTCGCCGGGACGGGGGTACCAAGAGACCCAGTACTTC. It encodes CASSPGRGYQETQYF.

This clonotype was recorded many times. The chain couples TRBV12-3 or TRBV12-4 to TRBJ2-7, with TRBD2 matching over 8 bases. V lost 3 bases and J lost 1; bases outside the gene matches: 20. The CDR3 covers 20 residues. The CDR3 reads CASSFVGNSGAGVGSYEQYF. CDR3 DNA sequence: TGTGCCAGCAGTTTCGTTGGAAACTCCGGAGCGGGAGTGGGGTCCTACGAGCAGTACTTC.

This clonotype has ten or more counts. The chain employs TRBV12-3 or TRBV12-4 and TRBJ1-1; tentative D call: TRBD1 (5 bases). The CDR3 sequence is 17 residues long. V gave up 1 base and J gave up 10 bases, with 25 bases separating them. CDR3 in amino acids: CASSLGSVVGGELVAFF. The CDR3 DNA reads as TGTGCCAGCAGTTTAGGTTCAGTCGTGGGGGGGGAGTTGGTAGCTTTCTTT.

The chain uses TRBV5-1 and TRBJ1-1; unclear D gene. The length of the CDR3 is 15 residues. V was pared by 0 bases and J by 0 bases, with 9 bases between. Germline V gene data show CDR1 as SGHRS and CDR2 as YFSETQ. This CDR3 is CASSLAPRMNTEAFF. DNA for the CDR3: TGCGCCAGCAGCTTGGCCCCGAGGATGAACACTGAAGCTTTCTTT.

DNA of the CDR3: TGTGCCAGCACCAAACTGGGGGGGGCTGAAGCTTTCTTT. Translation: CASTKLGGAEAFF. The chain couples TRBV6-1 to TRBJ1-1; perhaps TRBD1 as D (5 bases). Trimming stripped 7 bases from V and 6 bases from J, with 15 bases between. The germline gives CDR1 MNHNS, CDR2 SASEGT. The CDR3 has 13 amino acids.